The next 15 T cell receptor beta chains were all read from a single sample in a study of cytomegalovirus exposure and HLA in healthy donors (TCRdb year 2017). Preparation of the library involved the immunoSEQ multiplex PCR assay. What TCRdb holds here is the immuneACCESS table cut down to in-frame rearrangements. Part of the clones is not present; checked against another copy, under half of the missing clones reflect an unresolved V gene, and the others are unexplained. The sample has over 150,000 clones on record, roughly 85% of them singletons. The ten top clones hold approximately 15% of the sample. Input material: PBMCs. All receptors come from a man in his late teens or twenties in good health and CMV-seropositive.

The genes are TRBV25-1 and TRBJ1-5; the match to TRBD1 covers 9 bases. Looked up from germline, CDR1 is MGHDK and CDR2 is SYGVNS. The CDR3 covers 15 residues. Trimming cost V 1 base and J 7 bases; bases outside gene matches: 5. The CDR3 is CASSELDRGGQPQHF. The DNA for the CDR3 is TGTGCCAGCAGTGAATTGGACAGGGGAGGACAGCCCCAGCATTTT.

V gene TRBV30 combines with J gene TRBJ2-3; TRBD2 matches 7 bases. J gave up 2 bases and V 3 bases, and 17 bases lay outside the gene matches. The CDR3 contains 18 residues. Germline V gives CDR1 GTSNPN, CDR2 SVGIG (reference sequence). DNA for the CDR3: TGTGCCTGGAGGGTCAGGTTAGGGCTAGCGGATACCACAGATACGCAGTATTTT. It yields the protein CAWRVRLGLADTTDTQYF.

V gene TRBV7-7 combines with J gene TRBJ2-1, with TRBD2 matching 13 bases. Germline trimming cut 3 bases from V and 8 bases from J; bases unmatched to any gene: 7. This CDR3 has 16 amino acids. CDR1 is SSHAT and CDR2 is FNYEAQ in the germline V gene (reference sequence). The CDR3 region has the DNA TGTGCCAGCAGCTTGGGACTAGCGGGAATGCCGGATGAGCAGTTCTTC. Its protein is CASSLGLAGMPDEQFF.

V gene TRBV9 combines with J gene TRBJ2-2; 8 bases line up with TRBD2. Germline loops: CDR1 SGDLS, CDR2 YYNGEE. V shed 2 bases, J shed 3 bases, and the junction held 3 bases outside the gene matches. This CDR3 region has 15 residues. The CDR3 DNA follows: TGTGCCAGCAGCGTCAGCGGGAGCGACACCGGGGAGCTGTTTTTT. Encoded protein: CASSVSGSDTGELFF.

The chain carries TRBV19 and TRBJ1-4; 8 bases line up with TRBD1. The CDR3 runs 12 residues. Germline-derived CDR1 and CDR2 are LNHDA and SQIVND (reference sequence). Trimming at V came to 9 bases and at J to 8 bases, leaving 5 bases not matched to a gene. The CDR3 reads CASQTGAEKLFF. CDR3 nucleotides: TGTGCCAGCCAGACAGGGGCGGAAAAACTGTTTTTT.

The chain couples TRBV5-6 to TRBJ2-1; D is ambiguous. Germline V lookup: CDR1 SGHDT, CDR2 YYEEEE. Trimming shortened V by 2 bases and J by 0 bases, and 9 bases separated the two germline ends. This CDR3 is built from 15 residues. The CDR3 spells CASSFGGNSYNEQFF. In nucleotides, the CDR3 is TGTGCCAGCAGCTTCGGCGGAAACTCCTACAATGAGCAGTTCTTC. Together with reference TRBV5-6 and TRBJ2-1, the CDR3 gives the full variable domain: DAGVTQSPTHLIKTRGQQVTLRCSPKSGHDTVSWYQQALGQGPQFIFQYYEEEERQRGNFPDRFSGHQFPNYSSELNVNALLLGDSALYLCASSFGGNSYNEQFFGPGTRLTVL.

CDR3 nucleotides: TGTGCCAGCAGTTACCAGGGGATGAACACTGAAGCTTTCTTT. This sequence encodes CASSYQGMNTEAFF. The chain combines TRBV6-6 with TRBJ1-1, with a tentative D call TRBD1 (6 bases). CDR3 length: 14 amino acids. Germline CDR1 MNHNY, CDR2 SVGAGI (reference sequence). Trimming removed 2 bases at V and 0 bases at J, with 7 bases between.

The chain uses TRBV13 and TRBJ1-3; no clear D gene. CDR1 and CDR2 from the germline V gene are PRHDT and FYEKMQ (reference sequence). The length of the CDR3 is 14 residues. V lost 2 bases to trimming and J lost 1 base, with 6 bases between them. In DNA form, the CDR3 reads TGTGCCAGCAGCTTAATGGCATCTGGAAACACCATATATTTT. Protein sequence: CASSLMASGNTIYF.

Regarding this clone: A clone one base away is much larger, so this may be a read error. The rearrangement links TRBV9 to TRBJ2-1; 12 nucleotides align to TRBD2. Germline loops: CDR1 SGDLS, CDR2 YYNGEE. With 0 bases clipped from V and 8 bases from J, the junction kept 0 bases outside the gene matches. The CDR3 consists of 14 residues. This CDR3 reads CASSVGLAGDEQFF. CDR3 sequence (DNA): TGTGCCAGCAGCGTAGGACTAGCGGGAGATGAGCAGTTCTTC.

The chain uses TRBV5-6 and TRBJ2-5, with no clear D. Between the trimmed V and J ends, which lost 0 bases and 3 bases, there was a span of 6 bases. Germline CDR1 SGHDT, CDR2 YYEEEE. The CDR3 has 13 amino acids. The DNA of the CDR3 is TGTGCCAGCAGCTTGGAGAGAGAAGAGACCCAGTACTTC. As protein: CASSLEREETQYF.

The CDR3 bases are TGCGCCAGCAGCTCCGGGCCGGACCGGGGGGACACAGATACGCAGTATTTT. Translation: CASSSGPDRGDTDTQYF. This chain joins TRBV5-1 and TRBJ2-3; 7 bases agree with TRBD2. Trimming cost V 3 bases and J 2 bases; bases outside gene matches: 12. The V gene's germline CDR1 is SGHRS and CDR2 YFSETQ. The CDR3 contains 17 residues.

The CDR3 protein is CASSRGGEDGYTF. Here the CDR3 DNA reads TGTGCCAGCAGCCGGGGCGGGGAGGATGGCTACACCTTC. V gene TRBV6-6 combines with J gene TRBJ1-2; perhaps TRBD1 as D (5 bases). V dropped 6 bases and J dropped 6 bases, with 14 bases sitting between them. The CDR3 is 13 residues long. In germline, CDR1 is MNHNY, CDR2 SVGAGI (reference sequence).

V usage is TRBV19 and J usage is TRBJ1-6; D gene ambiguous. This CDR3 is 14 amino acids long. V was clipped by 6 bases and J by 5 bases, with 11 bases between them. Germline V gives CDR1 LNHDA, CDR2 SQIVND (reference sequence). CDR3 DNA sequence: TGTGCCAGTAGGGAGGACGGAGATAATTCACCCCTCCACTTT. Translation: CASREDGDNSPLHF.

The table lists this clone with a few counts. This chain connects TRBV28 to TRBJ2-7; possibly TRBD2 for D (6 bases). Germline V gene lookup returns CDR1 MDHEN and CDR2 SYDVKM. This CDR3 has 15 amino acids. V shed 5 bases and J shed 0 bases, with 14 bases lying between them. CDR3 protein: CASSNWDLGSYEQYF. In DNA form, the CDR3 reads TGTGCCAGCAGTAATTGGGACTTGGGCTCCTACGAGCAGTACTTC.

J is TRBJ2-7 and V is TRBV2, with TRBD1 matching over 9 bases. The CDR3 has 16 amino acids. Germline CDR1 reads SNHLY; CDR2 reads FYNNEI. With V trimmed by 4 bases and J by 5 bases, 12 bases remained unmatched. CDR3 DNA: TGTGCCAGCAGTGCTCCGGGACAGGGCTATTTAGACGAGCAGTACTTC. It yields the protein CASSAPGQGYLDEQYF.